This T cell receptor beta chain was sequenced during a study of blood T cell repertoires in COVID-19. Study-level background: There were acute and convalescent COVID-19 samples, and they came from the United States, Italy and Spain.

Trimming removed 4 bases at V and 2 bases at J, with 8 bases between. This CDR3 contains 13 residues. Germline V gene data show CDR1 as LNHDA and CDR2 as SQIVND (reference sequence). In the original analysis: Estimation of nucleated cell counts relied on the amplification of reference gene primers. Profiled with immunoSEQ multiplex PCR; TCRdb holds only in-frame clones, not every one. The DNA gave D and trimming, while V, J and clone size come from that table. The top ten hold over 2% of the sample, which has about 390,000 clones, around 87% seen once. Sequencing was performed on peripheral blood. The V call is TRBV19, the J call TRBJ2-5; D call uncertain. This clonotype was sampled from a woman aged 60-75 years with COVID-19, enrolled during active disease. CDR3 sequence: CASSKHSQETQYF. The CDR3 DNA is TGTGCCAGTAGTAAACACAGTCAAGAGACCCAGTACTTC.